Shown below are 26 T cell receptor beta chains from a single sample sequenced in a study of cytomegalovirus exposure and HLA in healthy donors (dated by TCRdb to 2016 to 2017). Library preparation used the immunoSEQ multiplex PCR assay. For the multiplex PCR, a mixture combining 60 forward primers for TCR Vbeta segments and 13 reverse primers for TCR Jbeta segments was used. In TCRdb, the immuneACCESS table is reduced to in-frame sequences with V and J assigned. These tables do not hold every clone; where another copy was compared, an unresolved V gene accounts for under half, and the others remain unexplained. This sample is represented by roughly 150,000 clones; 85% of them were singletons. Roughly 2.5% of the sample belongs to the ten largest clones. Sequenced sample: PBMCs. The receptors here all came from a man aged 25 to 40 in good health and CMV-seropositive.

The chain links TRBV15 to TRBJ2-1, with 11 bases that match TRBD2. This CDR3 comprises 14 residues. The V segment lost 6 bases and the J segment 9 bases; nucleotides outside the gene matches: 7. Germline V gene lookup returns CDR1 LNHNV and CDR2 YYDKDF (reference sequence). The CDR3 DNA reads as TGTGCCACCAGGCGGGCTAGCGGGAGGATTGAGCAGTTCTTC. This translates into CATRRASGRIEQFF.

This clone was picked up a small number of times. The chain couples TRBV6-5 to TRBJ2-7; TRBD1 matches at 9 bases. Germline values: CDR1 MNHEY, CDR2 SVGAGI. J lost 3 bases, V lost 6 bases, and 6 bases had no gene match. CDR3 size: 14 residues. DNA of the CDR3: TGTGCCAGCAGGATCGGACAGGGGAGCTACGAGCAGTACGTC. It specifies CASRIGQGSYEQYV.

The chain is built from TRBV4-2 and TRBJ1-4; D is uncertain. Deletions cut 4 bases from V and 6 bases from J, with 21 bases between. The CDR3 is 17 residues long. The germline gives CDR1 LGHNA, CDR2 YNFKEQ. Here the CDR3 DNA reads TGTGCCAGCAGCCCTACGAGTGGCGGGGAGGCAGATGAAAAACTGTTTTTT. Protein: CASSPTSGGEADEKLFF.

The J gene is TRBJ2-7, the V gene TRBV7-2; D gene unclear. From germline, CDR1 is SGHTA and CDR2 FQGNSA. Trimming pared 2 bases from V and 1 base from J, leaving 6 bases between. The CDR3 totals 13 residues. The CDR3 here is CASSLSYSYEQYF. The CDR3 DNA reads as TGTGCCAGCAGCTTAAGCTATTCCTACGAGCAGTACTTC.

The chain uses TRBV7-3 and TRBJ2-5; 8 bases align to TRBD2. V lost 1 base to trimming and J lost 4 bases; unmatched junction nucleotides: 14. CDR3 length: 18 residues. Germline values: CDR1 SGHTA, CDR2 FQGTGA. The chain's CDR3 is CASSLKGVEAGLGETQYF. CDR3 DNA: TGTGCCAGCAGCTTAAAAGGCGTGGAGGCGGGACTAGGAGAGACCCAGTACTTC. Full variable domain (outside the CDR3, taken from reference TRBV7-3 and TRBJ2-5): GAGVSQTPSNKVTEKGKYVELRCDPISGHTALYWYRQSLGQGPEFLIYFQGTGAADDSGLPNDRFFAVRPEGSVSTLKIQRTERGDSAVYLCASSLKGVEAGLGETQYFGPGTRLLVL.

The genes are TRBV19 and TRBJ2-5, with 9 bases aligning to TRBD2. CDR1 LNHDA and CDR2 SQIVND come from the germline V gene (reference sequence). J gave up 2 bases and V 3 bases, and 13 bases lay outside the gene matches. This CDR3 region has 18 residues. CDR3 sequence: CASSIPGVSGRTQETQYF. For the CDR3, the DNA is TGTGCCAGTAGTATTCCGGGGGTGAGCGGGAGGACTCAAGAGACCCAGTACTTC. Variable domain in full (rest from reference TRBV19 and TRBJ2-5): DGGITQSPKYLFRKEGQNVTLSCEQNLNHDAMYWYRQDPGQGLRLIYYSQIVNDFQKGDIAEGYSVSREKKESFPLTVTSAQKNPTAFYLCASSIPGVSGRTQETQYFGPGTRLLVL.

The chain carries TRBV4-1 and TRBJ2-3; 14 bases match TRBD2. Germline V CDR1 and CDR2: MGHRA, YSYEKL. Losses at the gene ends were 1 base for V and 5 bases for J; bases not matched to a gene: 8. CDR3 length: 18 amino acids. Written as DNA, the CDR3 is TGCGCCAGCAGCCAAGCCCCGGGACTAGCGGGAGAATTAGATACGCAGTATTTT. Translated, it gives CASSQAPGLAGELDTQYF.

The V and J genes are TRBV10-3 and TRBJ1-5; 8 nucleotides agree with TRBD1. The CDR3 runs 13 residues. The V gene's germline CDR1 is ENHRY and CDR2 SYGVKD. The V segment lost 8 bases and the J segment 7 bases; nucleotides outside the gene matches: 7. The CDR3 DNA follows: TGTGCCATCCAGGACAGGGTAGGCCAGCCCCAGCATTTT. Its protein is CAIQDRVGQPQHF.

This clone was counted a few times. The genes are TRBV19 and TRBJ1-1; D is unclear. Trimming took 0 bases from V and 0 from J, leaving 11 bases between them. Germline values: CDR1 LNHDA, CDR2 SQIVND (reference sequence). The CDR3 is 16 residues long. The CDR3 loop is CASSIDSWRMNTEAFF. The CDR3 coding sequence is TGTGCCAGTAGTATAGATTCGTGGCGGATGAACACTGAAGCTTTCTTT.

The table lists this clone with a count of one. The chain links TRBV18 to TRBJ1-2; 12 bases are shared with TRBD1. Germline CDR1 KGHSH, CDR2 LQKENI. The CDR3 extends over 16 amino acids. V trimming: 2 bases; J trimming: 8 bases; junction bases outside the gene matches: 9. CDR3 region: CASSPDGTGGAGGYTF. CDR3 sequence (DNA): TGTGCCAGCTCACCAGACGGGACAGGGGGCGCGGGAGGCTACACCTTC.

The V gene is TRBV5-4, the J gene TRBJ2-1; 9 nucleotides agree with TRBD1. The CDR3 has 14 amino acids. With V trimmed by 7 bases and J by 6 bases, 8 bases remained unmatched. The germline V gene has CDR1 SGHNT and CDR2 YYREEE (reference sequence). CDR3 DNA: TGTGCCAGCGTCCGGGACAGGGAGCGCAATGAGCAGTTCTTC. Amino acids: CASVRDRERNEQFF.

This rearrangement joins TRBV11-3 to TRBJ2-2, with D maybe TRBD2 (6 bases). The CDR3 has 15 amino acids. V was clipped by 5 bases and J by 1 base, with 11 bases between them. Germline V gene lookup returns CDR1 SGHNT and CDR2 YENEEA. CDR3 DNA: TGTGCCAGCAGCCTAAGACTAGAGAACACCGGGGAGCTGTTTTTT. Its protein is CASSLRLENTGELFF.

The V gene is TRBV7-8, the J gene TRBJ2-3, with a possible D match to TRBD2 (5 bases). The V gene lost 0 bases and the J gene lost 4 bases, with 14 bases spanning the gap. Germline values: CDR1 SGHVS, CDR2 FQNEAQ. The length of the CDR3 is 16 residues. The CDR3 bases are TGTGCCAGCAGCTTAGCAAGACTATTGAGGGCAGATACGCAGTATTTT. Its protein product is CASSLARLLRADTQYF. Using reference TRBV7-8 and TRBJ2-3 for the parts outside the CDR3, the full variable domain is GAGVSQSPRYKVAKRGQDVALRCDPISGHVSLFWYQQALGQGPEFLTYFQNEAQLDKSGLPSDRFFAERPEGSVSTLKIQRTQQEDSAVYLCASSLARLLRADTQYFGPGTRLTVL.

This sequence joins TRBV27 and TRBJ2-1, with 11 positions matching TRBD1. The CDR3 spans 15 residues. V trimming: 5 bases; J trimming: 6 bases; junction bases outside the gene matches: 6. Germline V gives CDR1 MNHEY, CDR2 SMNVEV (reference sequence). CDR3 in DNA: TGTGCCAGCAGTCCAAGGGGGACAGGGGGCAATGAGCAGTTCTTC. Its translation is CASSPRGTGGNEQFF.

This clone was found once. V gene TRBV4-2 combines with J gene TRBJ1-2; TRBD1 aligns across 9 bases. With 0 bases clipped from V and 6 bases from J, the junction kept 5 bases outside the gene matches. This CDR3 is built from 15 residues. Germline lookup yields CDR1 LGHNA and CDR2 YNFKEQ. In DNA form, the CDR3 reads TGTGCCAGCAGCCAAGACCTACAGGGGGCCCATGGCTACACCTTC. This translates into CASSQDLQGAHGYTF.

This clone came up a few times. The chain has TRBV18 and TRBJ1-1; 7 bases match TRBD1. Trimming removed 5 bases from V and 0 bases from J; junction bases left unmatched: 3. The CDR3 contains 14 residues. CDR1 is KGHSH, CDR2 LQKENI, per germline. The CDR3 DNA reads TGTGCCAGCTCATCCGGGACAGTGAACACTGAAGCTTTCTTT. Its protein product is CASSSGTVNTEAFF.

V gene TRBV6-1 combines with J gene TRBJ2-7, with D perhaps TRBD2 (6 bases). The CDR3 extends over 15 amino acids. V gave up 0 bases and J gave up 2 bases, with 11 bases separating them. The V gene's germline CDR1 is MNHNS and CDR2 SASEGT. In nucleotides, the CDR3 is TGTGCCAGCAGTGAAGCCCCGACTAGGGCCTACGAGCAGTACTTC. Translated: CASSEAPTRAYEQYF.

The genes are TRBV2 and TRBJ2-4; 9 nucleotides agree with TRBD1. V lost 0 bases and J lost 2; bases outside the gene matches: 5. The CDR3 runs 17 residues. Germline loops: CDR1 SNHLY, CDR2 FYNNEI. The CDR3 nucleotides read TGTGCCAGCAGTGAAGCGGGACAGGGTGGAACCAAAAACATTCAGTACTTC. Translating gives CASSEAGQGGTKNIQYF.

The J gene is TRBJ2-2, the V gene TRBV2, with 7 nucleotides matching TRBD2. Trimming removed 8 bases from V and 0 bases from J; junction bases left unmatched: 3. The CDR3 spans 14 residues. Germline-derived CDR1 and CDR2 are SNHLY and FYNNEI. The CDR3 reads CASQSGANTGELFF. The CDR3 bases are TGTGCCAGCCAAAGCGGGGCGAACACCGGGGAGCTGTTTTTT.

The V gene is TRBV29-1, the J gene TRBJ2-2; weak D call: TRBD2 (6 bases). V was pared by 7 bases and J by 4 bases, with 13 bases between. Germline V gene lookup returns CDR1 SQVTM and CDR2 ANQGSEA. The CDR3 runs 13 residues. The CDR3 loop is CSGGLLGTGELFF. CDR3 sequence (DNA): TGCAGCGGGGGACTCCTAGGCACCGGGGAGCTGTTTTTT.

This CDR3 reads CASSDGTDRGQYGYTF. As DNA, the CDR3 is TGTGCCAGCAGTGACGGTACGGACAGGGGGCAGTATGGCTACACCTTC. The chain uses TRBV2 and TRBJ1-2, with 11 nucleotides matching TRBD1. CDR1 and CDR2 (germline): SNHLY, FYNNEI. V lost 3 bases and J lost 5; bases outside the gene matches: 8. CDR3 size: 16 residues.

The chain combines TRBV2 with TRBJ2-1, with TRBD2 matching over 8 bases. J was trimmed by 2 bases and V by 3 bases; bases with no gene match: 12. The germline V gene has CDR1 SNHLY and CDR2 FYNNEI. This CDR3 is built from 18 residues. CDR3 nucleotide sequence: TGTGCCAGCAGTGACTTCGGTATGGATAGCGGGACCTACAATGAGCAGTTCTTC. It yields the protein CASSDFGMDSGTYNEQFF.

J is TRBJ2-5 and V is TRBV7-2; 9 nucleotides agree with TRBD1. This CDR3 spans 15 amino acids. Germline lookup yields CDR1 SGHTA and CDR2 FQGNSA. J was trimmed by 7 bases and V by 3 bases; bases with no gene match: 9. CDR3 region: CASSLPPGQGVTQYF. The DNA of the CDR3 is TGTGCCAGCAGCTTGCCCCCGGGACAGGGTGTGACCCAGTACTTC.

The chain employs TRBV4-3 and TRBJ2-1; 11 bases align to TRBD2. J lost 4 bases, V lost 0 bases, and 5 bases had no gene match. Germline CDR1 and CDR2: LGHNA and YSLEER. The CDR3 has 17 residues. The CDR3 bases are TGCGCCAGCAGCCAAGATAGAGGGACTAGCGGTTACAATGAGCAGTTCTTC. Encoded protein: CASSQDRGTSGYNEQFF.

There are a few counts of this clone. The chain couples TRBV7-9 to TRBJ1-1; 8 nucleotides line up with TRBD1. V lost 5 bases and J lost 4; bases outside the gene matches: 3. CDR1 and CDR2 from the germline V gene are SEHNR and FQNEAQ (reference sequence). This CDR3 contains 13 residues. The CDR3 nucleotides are TGTGCCAGCAGCCCACAGGGGGGCACTGAAGCTTTCTTT. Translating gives CASSPQGGTEAFF.

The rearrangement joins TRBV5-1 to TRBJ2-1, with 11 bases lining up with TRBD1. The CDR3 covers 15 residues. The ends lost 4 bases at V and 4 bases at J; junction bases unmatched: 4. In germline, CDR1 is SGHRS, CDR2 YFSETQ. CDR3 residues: CASSPGTGGYNEQFF. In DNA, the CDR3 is TGCGCCAGCAGCCCCGGGACAGGGGGTTACAATGAGCAGTTCTTC.